A single sample is the source of the 6 T cell receptor beta chains below, sequenced in a study of T cells after yellow fever vaccination. TCRdb independently ran MiXCR on the 5' RACE reads; one entry per CDR3 protein. The table includes about 150,000 distinct CDR3 sequences, roughly 6.7% detected once. The sequences come from CD4+ T cells sorted from PBMCs, collected 10 days after the yellow fever booster vaccination. The receptors here all came from a man aged 25 to 40 who received the YFV17D yellow fever vaccine.

This clonotype was detected only a few times. The chain joins TRBV6-5 to TRBJ1-5; unclear D gene. This CDR3 has 14 amino acids. V was pared by 6 bases and J by 0 bases, with 9 bases between. Germline CDR1 MNHEY, CDR2 SVGAGI. The CDR3 is CASRPGDSNQPQHF. CDR3 nucleotide sequence: TGTGCCAGCAGACCGGGAGATAGCAATCAGCCCCAGCATTTT.

This clonotype was detected many times. The chain has TRBV20-1 and TRBJ2-2, with a weak D call TRBD2 (6 bases). Trimming took off 2 bases at V and 7 bases at J, with 8 bases between the two ends. In germline, CDR1 is DFQATT, CDR2 SNEGSKA (reference sequence). The CDR3 is 12 amino acids. CDR3 loop: CSARRGGGELFF. CDR3 sequence (DNA): TGCAGTGCTAGACGGGGAGGCGGGGAGCTGTTTTTT.

This clonotype appeared a few times. The rearrangement uses TRBV5-6 and TRBJ2-3; D call uncertain. This CDR3 has 14 amino acids. V was clipped by 0 bases and J by 4 bases, with 9 bases between them. From germline, CDR1 is SGHDT and CDR2 YYEEEE. The CDR3 DNA sequence: TGTGCCAGCAGCTTGGAGGAGCGCGCAGATACGCAGTATTTT. This translates into CASSLEERADTQYF.

This clonotype was found many times. The chain uses TRBV20-1 and TRBJ2-3, with 11 nucleotides matching TRBD2. Per germline, CDR1 DFQATT and CDR2 SNEGSKA (reference sequence). The CDR3 covers 15 residues. After removal of 4 bases from V and 2 bases from J, the junction contained 5 bases not matched to a gene. The CDR3 loop reads CSATLAGAPTDTQYF. CDR3 DNA: TGCAGTGCTACACTAGCGGGAGCCCCCACAGATACGCAGTATTTT.

The chain couples TRBV20-1 to TRBJ2-1, with 16 bases aligning to TRBD2. Looked up from germline, CDR1 is DFQATT and CDR2 is SNEGSKA (reference sequence). The CDR3 has 14 amino acids. V was pared by 4 bases and J by 9 bases, with 3 bases of the junction left unmatched. CDR3 nucleotide sequence: TGCAGTGCTACCGGGACTAGCGGGAGGGTTGAGCAGTTCTTC. Translated, it gives CSATGTSGRVEQFF.

This sequence joins TRBV7-2 and TRBJ2-7, with D perhaps matching TRBD2 (6 bases). V lost 1 base to trimming and J lost 12 bases, with 13 bases between them. The V gene's germline CDR1 is SGHTA and CDR2 FQGNSA. The CDR3 covers 12 residues. The CDR3 sequence is CASSLEAGSGYF. CDR3 sequence (DNA): TGTGCCAGCAGCTTAGAAGCGGGCTCGGGGTACTTC. The complete variable domain, with remaining parts taken from reference TRBV7-2 and TRBJ2-7, reads GAGVSQSPSNKVTEKGKDVELRCDPISGHTALYWYRQSLGQGLEFLIYFQGNSAPDKSGLPSDRFSAERTGGSVSTLTIQRTQQEDSAVYLCASSLEAGSGYFGPGTRLTVT.